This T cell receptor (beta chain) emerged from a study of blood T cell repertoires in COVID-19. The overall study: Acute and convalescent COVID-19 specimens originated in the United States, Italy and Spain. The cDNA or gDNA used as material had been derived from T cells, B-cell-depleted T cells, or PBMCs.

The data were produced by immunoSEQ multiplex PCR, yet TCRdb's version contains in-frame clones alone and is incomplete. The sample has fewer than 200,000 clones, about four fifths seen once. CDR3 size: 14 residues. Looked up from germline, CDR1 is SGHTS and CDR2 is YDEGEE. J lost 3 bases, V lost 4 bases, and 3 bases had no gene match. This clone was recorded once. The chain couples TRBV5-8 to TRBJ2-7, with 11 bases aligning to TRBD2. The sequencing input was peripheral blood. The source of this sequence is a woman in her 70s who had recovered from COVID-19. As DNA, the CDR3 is TGTGCCAGCAGCGGCGGGACTAGCGGCTACGAGCAGTACTTC. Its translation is CASSGGTSGYEQYF.